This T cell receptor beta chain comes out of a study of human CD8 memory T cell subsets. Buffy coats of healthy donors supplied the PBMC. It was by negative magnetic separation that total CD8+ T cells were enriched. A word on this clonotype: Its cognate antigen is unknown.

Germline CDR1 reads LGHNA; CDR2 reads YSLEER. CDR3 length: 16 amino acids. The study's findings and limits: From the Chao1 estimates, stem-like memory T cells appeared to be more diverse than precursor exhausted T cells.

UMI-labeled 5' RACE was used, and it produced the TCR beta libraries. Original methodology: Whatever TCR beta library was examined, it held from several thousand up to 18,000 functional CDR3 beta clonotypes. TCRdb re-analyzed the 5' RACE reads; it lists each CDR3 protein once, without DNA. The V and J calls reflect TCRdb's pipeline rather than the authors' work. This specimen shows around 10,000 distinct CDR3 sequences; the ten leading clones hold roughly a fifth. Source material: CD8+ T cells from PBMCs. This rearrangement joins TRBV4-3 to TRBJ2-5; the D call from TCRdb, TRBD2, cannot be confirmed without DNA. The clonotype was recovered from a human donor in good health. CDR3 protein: CASSQTSGGPEETQYF.